This TCR beta chain was captured by sequencing in a study of T cell changes during pregnancy in multiple sclerosis. The CDR3 length is 15 residues. Germline V lookup: CDR1 SGHRS, CDR2 YFSETQ. Unmatched junction bases numbered 6, after V lost 2 bases and J lost 5 bases. The data were produced by immunoSEQ multiplex PCR, yet TCRdb's version contains in-frame clones alone and is incomplete. The sample holds over 50,000 clones, roughly 90% seen once. The input for sequencing was peripheral blood, taken in the first trimester of pregnancy. V and J are TRBV5-1 and TRBJ2-7, with 11 positions matching TRBD1. This receptor was taken from a female donor with multiple sclerosis, enrolled in a pregnancy study. CDR3 protein: CASSFGQGAFHEQYF. CDR3 sequence (DNA): TGCGCCAGCAGCTTCGGACAGGGGGCATTCCACGAGCAGTACTTC.